One TCR beta chain is described in this entry. This record comes from a study of blood T cell repertoires in COVID-19. Study context: The analysed material was cDNA or gDNA that came from T cells, B-cell-depleted T cells, or PBMCs.

Clones were sequenced by immunoSEQ multiplex PCR, and TCRdb holds only the in-frame ones, with some missing. This sample has about 160,000 clones, with approximately 92% found just once. The receptor was derived from a woman aged 45-59 years with acute or convalescent COVID-19. Sequences were obtained from peripheral blood.

The CDR3 nucleotides are TGTGCCAGCAGCTTGGGACAGGGGGGTTCACCCCTCCACTTT. It is translated as CASSLGQGGSPLHF. The V call is TRBV5-5, the J call TRBJ1-6, with 9 bases lining up with TRBD1. The CDR3 consists of 14 residues. V lost 0 bases and J lost 9; bases outside the gene matches: 1. Germline-derived CDR1 and CDR2 are SGHKS and YYEKEE (reference sequence).